These 7 T cell receptor beta chains came from one sample sequenced in a study of PD-L1 blockade in urothelial cancer. Profiling relied on immunoSEQ multiplex PCR, and the TCRdb table lists in-frame clones only, not all of them. The table includes about 120,000 clones, roughly 88% detected once. Time point in this sample: peripheral blood 6 weeks after treatment start. The starting material was PBMCs, obtained around atezolizumab (anti-PD-L1) treatment. Every receptor here comes from a man aged 45-65 years with urothelial cancer.

The chain combines TRBV6-8 with TRBJ1-2; D is undetermined. Trimming shortened V by 5 bases and J by 4 bases, and 11 bases separated the two germline ends. The CDR3 is 13 amino acids. The germline CDR1 and CDR2 sequences are MNHGY and SAAAGT. The chain's CDR3 is CASSAVRVYGYTF. The CDR3 nucleotides are TGTGCCAGCAGTGCCGTTCGGGTCTATGGCTACACCTTC.

The V and J genes are TRBV25-1 and TRBJ2-3; a weak D match, TRBD2 (6 bases). The CDR3 covers 15 residues. V gave up 6 bases and J gave up 4 bases, with 17 bases separating them. Germline V lookup: CDR1 MGHDK, CDR2 SYGVNS. The CDR3 DNA reads as TGTGCCAGCAGGGGGCTCGGACTAATCCCAGATACGCAGTATTTT. It translates to CASRGLGLIPDTQYF.

The DNA for the CDR3 is TGTGCCAGCAGTTTTCCAGCGTTGTCTGAGCAGTTCTTC. This translates into CASSFPALSEQFF. V and J are TRBV28 and TRBJ2-1; D unclear. Trimming took 3 bases from V and 9 from J, leaving 12 bases between them. The CDR3 runs 13 residues. The germline gives CDR1 MDHEN, CDR2 SYDVKM.

The gene calls are TRBV5-1 and TRBJ2-1; D is uncertain. V lost 7 bases to trimming and J lost 5 bases, with 16 bases between them. The CDR3 runs 14 residues. Per the germline V gene, CDR1 is SGHRS and CDR2 is YFSETQ. The CDR3 nucleotides read TGCGCCAGCGCACCTGGGCCTATCGACAATGAGCAGTTCTTC. The encoded protein is CASAPGPIDNEQFF.

CDR3 bases: TGCGCCAGCAGCTTCGTAGCGGGAGGGGACTACAATGAGCAGTTCTTC. Amino acids: CASSFVAGGDYNEQFF. The chain combines TRBV5-1 with TRBJ2-1; TRBD2 aligns across 11 bases. V trimming: 2 bases; J trimming: 3 bases; junction bases outside the gene matches: 4. Germline V gene lookup returns CDR1 SGHRS and CDR2 YFSETQ. The length of the CDR3 is 16 residues.

The gene calls are TRBV9 and TRBJ1-2; 12 nucleotides agree with TRBD1. Per the germline V gene, CDR1 is SGDLS and CDR2 is YYNGEE. The CDR3 has 16 residues. The J segment lost 4 bases and the V segment lost 3 bases, leaving 7 bases of the junction unmatched. The CDR3 nucleotides read TGTGCCAGCAGCGGCGGGACAGGGGGCGTCCCCTATGGCTACACCTTC. As protein: CASSGGTGGVPYGYTF. Supplemented by reference TRBV9 and TRBJ1-2, the full variable domain reads DSGVTQTPKHLITATGQRVTLRCSPRSGDLSVYWYQQSLDQGLQFLIQYYNGEERAKGNILERFSAQQFPDLHSELNLSSLELGDSALYFCASSGGTGGVPYGYTFGSGTRLTVV.

This clone was observed a few times. The chain has TRBV9 and TRBJ2-2; no firm D call. The length of the CDR3 is 14 residues. Per germline, CDR1 SGDLS and CDR2 YYNGEE. V was clipped by 2 bases and J by 1 base, with 6 bases between them. CDR3 amino acids: CASSVGLNTGELFF. CDR3 bases: TGTGCCAGCAGCGTCGGTCTGAACACCGGGGAGCTGTTTTTT.